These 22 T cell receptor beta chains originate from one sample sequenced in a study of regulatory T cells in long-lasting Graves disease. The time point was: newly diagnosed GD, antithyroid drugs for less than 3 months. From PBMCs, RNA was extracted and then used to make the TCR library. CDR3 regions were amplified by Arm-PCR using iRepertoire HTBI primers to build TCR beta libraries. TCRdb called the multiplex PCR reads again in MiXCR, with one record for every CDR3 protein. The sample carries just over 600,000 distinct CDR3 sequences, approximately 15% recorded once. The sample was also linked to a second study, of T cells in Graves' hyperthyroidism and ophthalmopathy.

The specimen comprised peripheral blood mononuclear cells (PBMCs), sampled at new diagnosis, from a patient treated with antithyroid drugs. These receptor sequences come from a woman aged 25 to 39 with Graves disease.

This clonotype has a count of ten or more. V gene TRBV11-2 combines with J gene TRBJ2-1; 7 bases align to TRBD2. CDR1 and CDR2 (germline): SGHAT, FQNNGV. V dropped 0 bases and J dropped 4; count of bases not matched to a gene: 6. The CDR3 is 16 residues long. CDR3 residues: CASSLENGRPYNEQFF. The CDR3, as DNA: TGTGCCAGCAGCTTAGAAAACGGGAGGCCATACAATGAGCAGTTCTTC.

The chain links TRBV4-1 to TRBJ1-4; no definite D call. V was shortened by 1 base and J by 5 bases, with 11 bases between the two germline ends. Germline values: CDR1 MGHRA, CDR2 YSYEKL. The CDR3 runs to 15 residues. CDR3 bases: TGCGCCAGCAGCCAAGGGGTACAGAAGAATGAAAAACTGTTTTTT. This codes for CASSQGVQKNEKLFF.

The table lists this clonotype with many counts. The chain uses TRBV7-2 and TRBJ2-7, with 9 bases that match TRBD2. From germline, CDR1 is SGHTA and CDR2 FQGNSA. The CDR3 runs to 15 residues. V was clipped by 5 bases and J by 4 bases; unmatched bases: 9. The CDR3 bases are TGTGCCAGCAGCGCGAGAGGTAGCGGGAGTTACGAGCAGTACTTC. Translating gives CASSARGSGSYEQYF.

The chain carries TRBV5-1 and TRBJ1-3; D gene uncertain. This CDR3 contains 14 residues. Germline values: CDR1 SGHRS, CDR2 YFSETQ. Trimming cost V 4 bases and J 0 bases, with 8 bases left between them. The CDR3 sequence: CASSHGNSGNTIYF. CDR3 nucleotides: TGCGCCAGCAGCCATGGGAACTCTGGAAACACCATATATTTT.

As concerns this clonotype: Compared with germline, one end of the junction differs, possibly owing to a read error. CDR3 bases: TGTGCCAGCAGTTACTCGGGGGCAGCTGCAACTAATGAAAAACTGTTTTTT. It is translated as CASSYSGAAATNEKLFF. The chain links TRBV6-4 to TRBJ1-4; D is possibly TRBD1 (6 bases). Germline V gene sequence: CDR1 MRHNA, CDR2 SNTAGT. CDR3 length: 17 amino acids.

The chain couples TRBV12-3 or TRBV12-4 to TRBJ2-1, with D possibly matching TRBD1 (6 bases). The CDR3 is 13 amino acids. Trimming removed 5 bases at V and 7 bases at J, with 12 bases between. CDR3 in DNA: TGTGCCAGCAGTGCAGGGGTTGTGAATGAGCAGTTCTTC. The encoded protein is CASSAGVVNEQFF.

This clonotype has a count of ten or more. CDR3 in amino acids: CASSLSRVWTSASTDTQYF. The CDR3 nucleotides read TGTGCCAGCAGCTTAAGTCGGGTCTGGACTAGCGCGAGCACAGATACGCAGTATTTT. This chain links TRBV7-8 with TRBJ2-3; 9 bases map to TRBD2. The V segment lost 2 bases and the J segment 0 bases; nucleotides outside the gene matches: 12. The CDR3 runs to 19 residues. Per germline, CDR1 SGHVS and CDR2 FQNEAQ.

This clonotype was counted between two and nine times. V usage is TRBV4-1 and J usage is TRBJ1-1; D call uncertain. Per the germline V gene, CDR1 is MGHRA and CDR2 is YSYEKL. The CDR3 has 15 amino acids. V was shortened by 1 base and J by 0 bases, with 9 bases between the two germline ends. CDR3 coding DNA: TGCGCCAGCAGCCAAGTTAGTTCTTTGAACACTGAAGCTTTCTTT. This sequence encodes CASSQVSSLNTEAFF.

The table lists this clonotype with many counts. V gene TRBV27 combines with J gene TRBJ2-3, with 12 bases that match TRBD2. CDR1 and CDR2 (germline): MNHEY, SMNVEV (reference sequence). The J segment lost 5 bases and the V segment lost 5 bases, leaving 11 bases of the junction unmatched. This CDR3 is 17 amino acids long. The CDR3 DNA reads TGTGCCAGCAGTAATCCTCTCGGACTAGCGGGACTAGATACGCAGTATTTT. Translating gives CASSNPLGLAGLDTQYF.

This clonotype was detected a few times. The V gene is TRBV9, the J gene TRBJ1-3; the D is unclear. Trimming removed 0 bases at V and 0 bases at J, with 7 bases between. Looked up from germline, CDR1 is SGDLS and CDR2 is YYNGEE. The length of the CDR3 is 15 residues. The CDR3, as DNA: TGTGCCAGCAGCGTAGCAGATTTCTCTGGAAACACCATATATTTT. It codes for CASSVADFSGNTIYF.

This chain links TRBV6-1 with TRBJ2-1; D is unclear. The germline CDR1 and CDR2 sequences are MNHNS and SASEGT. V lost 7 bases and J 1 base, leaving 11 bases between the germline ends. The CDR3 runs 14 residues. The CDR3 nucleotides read TGTGCCAGCAAACGACCAAATTCCTACAATGAGCAGTTCTTC. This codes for CASKRPNSYNEQFF.

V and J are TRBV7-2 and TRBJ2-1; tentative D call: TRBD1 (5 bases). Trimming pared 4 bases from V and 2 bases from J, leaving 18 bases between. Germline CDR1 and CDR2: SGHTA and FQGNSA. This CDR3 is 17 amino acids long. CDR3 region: CASSWGQGQGTYNEQFF. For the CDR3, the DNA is TGTGCCAGCAGCTGGGGTCAGGGTCAGGGCACCTACAATGAGCAGTTCTTC.

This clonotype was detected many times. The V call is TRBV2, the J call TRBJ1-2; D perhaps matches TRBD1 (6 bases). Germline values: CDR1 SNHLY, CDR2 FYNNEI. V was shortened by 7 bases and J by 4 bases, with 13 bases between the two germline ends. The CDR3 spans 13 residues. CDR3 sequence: CASKGGPGYGYTF. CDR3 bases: TGTGCCAGCAAAGGGGGGCCAGGCTATGGCTACACCTTC.

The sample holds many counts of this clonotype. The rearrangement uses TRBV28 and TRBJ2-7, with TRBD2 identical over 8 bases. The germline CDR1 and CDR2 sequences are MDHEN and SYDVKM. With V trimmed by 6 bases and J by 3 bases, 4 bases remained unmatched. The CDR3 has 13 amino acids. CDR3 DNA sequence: TGTGCCAGCAGCTTAGCGGGGAACTACGAGCAGTACTTC. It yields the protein CASSLAGNYEQYF.

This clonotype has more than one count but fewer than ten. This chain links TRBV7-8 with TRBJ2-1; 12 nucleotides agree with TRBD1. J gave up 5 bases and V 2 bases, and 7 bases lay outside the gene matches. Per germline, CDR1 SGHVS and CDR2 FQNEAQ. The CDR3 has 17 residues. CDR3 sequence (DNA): TGTGCCAGCAGCTTAACATCGCGGGACAGGGGGCACAATGAGCAGTTCTTC. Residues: CASSLTSRDRGHNEQFF. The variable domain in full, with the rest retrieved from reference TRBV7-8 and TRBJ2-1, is GAGVSQSPRYKVAKRGQDVALRCDPISGHVSLFWYQQALGQGPEFLTYFQNEAQLDKSGLPSDRFFAERPEGSVSTLKIQRTQQEDSAVYLCASSLTSRDRGHNEQFFGPGTRLTVL.

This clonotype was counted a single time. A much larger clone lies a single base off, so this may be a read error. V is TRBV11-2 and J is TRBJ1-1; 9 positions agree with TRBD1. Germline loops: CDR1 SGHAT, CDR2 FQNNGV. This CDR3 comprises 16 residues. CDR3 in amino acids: CASSRGLGQGSTEASF. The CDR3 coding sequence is TGTGCCAGCAGCCGCGGCTTGGGACAGGGAAGCACTGAAGCTTCCTTT.

CDR3 in DNA: TGTGCCTACCTAGGACTAGTAAAACAGTTCTTC. It encodes CAYLGLVKQFF. The V call is TRBV30, the J call TRBJ2-1, with TRBD2 matching 7 bases. The CDR3 is 11 residues long. Germline CDR1 and CDR2: GTSNPN and SVGIG (reference sequence). V was pared by 7 bases and J by 13 bases, with 10 bases of the junction left unmatched. Supplemented by reference TRBV30 and TRBJ2-1, the full variable domain reads SQTIHQWPATLVQPVGSPLSLECTVEGTSNPNLYWYRQAAGRGLQLLFYSVGIGQISSEVPQNLSASRPQDRQFILSSKKLLLSDSGFYLCAYLGLVKQFFGPGTRLTVL.

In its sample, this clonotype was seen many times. CDR3 sequence (DNA): TGCAGTGCCCCAAATCCCCGGTGGACTGAAGCTTTCTTT. Translated, it gives CSAPNPRWTEAFF. This chain connects TRBV20-1 to TRBJ1-1; D is unclear. The CDR3 is 13 amino acids. Trimming cost V 6 bases and J 5 bases, with 16 bases left between them. Germline assignment: CDR1 DFQATT and CDR2 SNEGSKA (reference sequence).

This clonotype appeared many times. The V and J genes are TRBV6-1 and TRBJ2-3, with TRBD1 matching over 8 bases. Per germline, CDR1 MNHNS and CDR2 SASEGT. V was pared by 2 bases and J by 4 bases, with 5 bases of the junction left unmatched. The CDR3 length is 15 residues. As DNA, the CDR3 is TGTGCCAGCAGTGAACTACAGGGGGTTGCAGATACGCAGTATTTT. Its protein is CASSELQGVADTQYF.

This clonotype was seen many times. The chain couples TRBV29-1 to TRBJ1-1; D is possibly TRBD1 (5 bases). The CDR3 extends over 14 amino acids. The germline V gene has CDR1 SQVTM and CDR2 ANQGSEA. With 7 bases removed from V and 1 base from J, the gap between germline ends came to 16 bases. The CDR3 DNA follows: TGCAGCGGTGGGGCCAGATCCCCGAACACTGAAGCTTTCTTT. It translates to CSGGARSPNTEAFF.

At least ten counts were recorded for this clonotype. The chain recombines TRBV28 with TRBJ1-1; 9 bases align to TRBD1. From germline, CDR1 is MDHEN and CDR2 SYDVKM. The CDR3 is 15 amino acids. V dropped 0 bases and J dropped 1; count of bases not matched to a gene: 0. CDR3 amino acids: CASSLWDRGNTEAFF. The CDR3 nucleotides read TGTGCCAGCAGTTTATGGGACAGGGGGAACACTGAAGCTTTCTTT. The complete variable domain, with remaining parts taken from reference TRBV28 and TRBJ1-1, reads DVKVTQSSRYLVKRTGEKVFLECVQDMDHENMFWYRQDPGLGLRLIYFSYDVKMKEKGDIPEGYSVSREKKERFSLILESASTNQTSMYLCASSLWDRGNTEAFFGQGTRLTVV.

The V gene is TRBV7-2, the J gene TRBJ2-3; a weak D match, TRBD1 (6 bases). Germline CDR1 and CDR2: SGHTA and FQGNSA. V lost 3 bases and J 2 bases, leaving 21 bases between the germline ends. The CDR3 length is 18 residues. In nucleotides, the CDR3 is TGTGCCAGCAGCTTTGGCGGGCTAATAACGGGACACACAGATACGCAGTATTTT. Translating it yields CASSFGGLITGHTDTQYF.